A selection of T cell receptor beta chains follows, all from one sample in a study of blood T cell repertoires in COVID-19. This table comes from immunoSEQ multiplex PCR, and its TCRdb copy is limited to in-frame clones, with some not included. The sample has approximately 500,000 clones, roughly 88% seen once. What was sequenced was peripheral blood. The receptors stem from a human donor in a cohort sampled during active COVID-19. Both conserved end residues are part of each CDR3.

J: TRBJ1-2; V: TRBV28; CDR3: CASSADRLDGYTF
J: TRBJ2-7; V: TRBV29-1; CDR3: CSVEVGQHYEQYF
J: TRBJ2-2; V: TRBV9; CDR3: CASSVMGQGTGELFF
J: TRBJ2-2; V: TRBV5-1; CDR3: CASSLELNTGELFF
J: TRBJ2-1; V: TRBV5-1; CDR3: CASAVGRVYNEQFF
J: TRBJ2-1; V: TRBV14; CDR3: CASSLSRGLSSYNEQFF
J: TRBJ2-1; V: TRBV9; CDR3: CASSVDGGRAYSEQFF
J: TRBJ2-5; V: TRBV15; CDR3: CATSGNQETQYF
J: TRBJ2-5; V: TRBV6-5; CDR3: CASQNRETQYF
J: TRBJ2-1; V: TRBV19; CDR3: CASSVGGSSYNEQFF
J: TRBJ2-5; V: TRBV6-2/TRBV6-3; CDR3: CASSSRLAGWGQETQYF
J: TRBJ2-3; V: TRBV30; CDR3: CAWRNRGLDTQYF
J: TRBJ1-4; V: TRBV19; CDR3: CASSIGGTNEKLFF
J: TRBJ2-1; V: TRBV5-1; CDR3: CASSYQAHEQFF
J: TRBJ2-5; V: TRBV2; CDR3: CASSERETQYF
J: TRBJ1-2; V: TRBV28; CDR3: CASSGPGGVYGYTF
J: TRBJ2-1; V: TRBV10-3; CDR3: CAITRRSSGRPSISNYNEQFF
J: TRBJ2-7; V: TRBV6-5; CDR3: CATSRGPGSGEQYF
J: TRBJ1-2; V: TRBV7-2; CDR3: CASRADSLSYGYTF
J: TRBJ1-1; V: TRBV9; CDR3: CASSPEVNTEAFF
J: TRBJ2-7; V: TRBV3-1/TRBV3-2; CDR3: CASSQGERADEQYF
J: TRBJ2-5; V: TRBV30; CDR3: CAWSVLSETQYF
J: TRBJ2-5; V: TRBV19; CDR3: CASSDGGFGETQYF
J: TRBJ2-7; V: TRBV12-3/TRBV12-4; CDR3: CASSYLNSEQYF
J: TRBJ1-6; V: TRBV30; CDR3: CAWRGQGAAPLHF
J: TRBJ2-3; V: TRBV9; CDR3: CASSAEGLAAADTQYF
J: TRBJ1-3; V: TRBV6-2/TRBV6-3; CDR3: CASSYSMTGVSSGNTIYF
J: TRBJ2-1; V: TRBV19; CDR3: CASSGGGFNEQFF
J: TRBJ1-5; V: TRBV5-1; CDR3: CASSPTGGSIQPQHF
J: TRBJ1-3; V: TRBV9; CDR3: CASSGGRDGNTIYF
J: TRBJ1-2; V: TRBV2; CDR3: CAARTTLYGYTF
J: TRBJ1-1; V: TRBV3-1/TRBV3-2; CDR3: CASSQELGLNTEAFF
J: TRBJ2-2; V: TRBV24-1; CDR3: CATSERTSGSFAGELFF
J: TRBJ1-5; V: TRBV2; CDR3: CASSRSNQPQHF
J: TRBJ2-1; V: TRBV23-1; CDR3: CATRTSGSYNEQFF